This T cell receptor (beta chain) appears in the sequencing data of a study of blood T cell repertoires in COVID-19. The ends lost 5 bases at V and 6 bases at J; junction bases unmatched: 15. This CDR3 has 16 amino acids. In germline, CDR1 is SGHAT, CDR2 FQNNGV. Methods used by the authors: Amplifying reference gene primers gave estimates of nucleated cell counts. Profiling relied on immunoSEQ multiplex PCR, and the TCRdb table lists in-frame clones only, not all of them. D and trimming come from the DNA, and the V and J calls and clone size come from that table. This table holds roughly 160,000 clones, more than 75% found once. Seattle researchers signed up patients amid active infection and tracked them longitudinally.

V gene TRBV11-2 combines with J gene TRBJ2-5, with 7 bases identical to TRBD2. The clonotype was recovered from a woman aged 45-65 years with COVID-19, enrolled during active disease. The sequencing input was peripheral blood. The CDR3 reads CASSHSPAGESKTQYF. The CDR3 bases are TGTGCCAGCAGCCACTCCCCCGCGGGGGAGTCGAAGACCCAGTACTTC.